This record looks at one TCR beta chain sequence and its context. Trimming cost V 5 bases and J 12 bases; bases outside gene matches: 13. The germline CDR1 and CDR2 sequences are MNHEY and SVGAGI. The CDR3 contains 14 residues. The sample is drawn from a study of TIL therapy for anti-PD-1-resistant metastatic lung cancer. The libraries were made with immunoSEQ v3. Each library reached some 2 million read pairs, or roughly 4.5-6.5 million at deep level. TCRdb keeps only in-frame clones here, not all; method: immunoSEQ multiplex PCR. The sample records about 50,000 clones, around 85% being singletons. Time point defined: pre-treatment sample, taken before nivolumab and TIL therapy.

The sample in question was blood, obtained at baseline. The chain is built from TRBV6-5 and TRBJ2-3, with 8 bases identical to TRBD2. This clonotype originated in a person aged 25 to 85 with non-small cell lung cancer. The CDR3 protein is CASSTLAGYFSQYF. The CDR3 DNA reads TGTGCCAGCAGTACATTAGCGGGATATTTTTCCCAGTATTTT.